This T cell receptor (beta chain) emerged from a study of blood T cell repertoires in COVID-19. At the level of the study: Sites across the United States, Italy and Spain contributed samples from acute and convalescent COVID-19. Sample material is recorded as cDNA or gDNA derived from T cells, B-cell-depleted T cells, or PBMCs.

Patients of the Seattle cohort, enrolled during active infection, were followed longitudinally. Original methodology: How many nucleated cells were present was estimated from reference gene primer amplification. The table came from immunoSEQ multiplex PCR; TCRdb's copy has only in-frame clones and leaves some out. The DNA was the basis for D and trimming; V, J and clone size are from that table. This sample has approximately 36,000 clones, with around 84% found just once. The CDR3 extends over 16 amino acids. V shed 1 base and J 0 bases; nucleotides not matched to a gene: 2. Germline-derived CDR1 and CDR2 are LGHNA and YNFKEQ.

The sample consisted of peripheral blood. The TCR comes from a man in his 60s with COVID-19, enrolled during active disease. The chain links TRBV4-2 to TRBJ1-4, with 7 bases lining up with TRBD1. This CDR3 reads CASSQARGSTNEKLFF. In DNA form, the CDR3 reads TGTGCCAGCAGCCAAGCCAGGGGGTCAACTAATGAAAAACTGTTTTTT.